These 2 T cell receptor beta chains originate from one sample sequenced in a study of beta chain features in type 1 diabetes. Expressed TCRB transcripts were sequenced because the entire RNA isolate underwent reverse transcription. Measured with immunoSEQ multiplex PCR; TCRdb has only the in-frame clones, and not every one. Of some 410,000 clones listed, roughly 10% are singletons. Material: naive CD4+ T cells from blood. The receptors come from a woman between 18 and 29 years old in good health.

In its sample, this clone was seen a few times. This rearrangement joins TRBV6-5 to TRBJ2-1, with D possibly matching TRBD2 (6 bases). Trimming left V 4 bases short and J 6 bases short, with 16 bases between. This CDR3 is 15 amino acids long. Germline CDR1 is MNHEY and CDR2 is SVGAGI. This chain's CDR3 is CASSSLALRGNEQFF. The CDR3 coding sequence is TGTGCCAGCAGTTCGCTAGCGCTAAGAGGCAATGAGCAGTTCTTC.

V usage is TRBV28 and J usage is TRBJ2-7; D might be TRBD1 or TRBD2, each matching 5 bases. V gave up 4 bases and J gave up 1 base, with 17 bases separating them. This CDR3 comprises 16 residues. Germline values: CDR1 MDHEN, CDR2 SYDVKM. The CDR3 nucleotides read TGTGCCAGCAGTTCCAGTGCATGGGGGATTTCCTACGAGCAGTACGTC. Amino acid sequence: CASSSSAWGISYEQYV.